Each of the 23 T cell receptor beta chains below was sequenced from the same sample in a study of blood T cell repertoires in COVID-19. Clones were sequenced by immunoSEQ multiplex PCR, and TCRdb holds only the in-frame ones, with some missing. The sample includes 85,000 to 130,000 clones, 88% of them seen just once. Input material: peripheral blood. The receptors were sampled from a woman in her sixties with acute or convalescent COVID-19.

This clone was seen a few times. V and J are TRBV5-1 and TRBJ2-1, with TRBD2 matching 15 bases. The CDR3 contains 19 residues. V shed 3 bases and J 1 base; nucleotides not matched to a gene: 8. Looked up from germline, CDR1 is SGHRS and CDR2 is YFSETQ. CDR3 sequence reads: CASSSGLAGGLSSYNEQFF. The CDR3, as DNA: TGCGCCAGCAGCTCGGGACTAGCGGGAGGCCTTTCGTCCTACAATGAGCAGTTCTTC.

CDR3 in amino acids: CASSEDSNGYTF. CDR3 nucleotide sequence: TGTGCCAGCAGTGAAGACAGCAATGGCTACACCTTC. J is TRBJ1-2 and V is TRBV2, with no clear D. Germline V gene lookup returns CDR1 SNHLY and CDR2 FYNNEI. Trimming stripped 1 base from V and 6 bases from J, with 6 bases between. This CDR3 is built from 12 residues.

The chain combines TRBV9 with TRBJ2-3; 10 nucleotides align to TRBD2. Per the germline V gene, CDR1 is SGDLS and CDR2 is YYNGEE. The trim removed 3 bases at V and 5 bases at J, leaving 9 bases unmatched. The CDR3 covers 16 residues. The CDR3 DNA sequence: TGTGCCAGCAGCGGGCGAGCGGGAGGGCCGGGAGATACGCAGTATTTT. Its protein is CASSGRAGGPGDTQYF.

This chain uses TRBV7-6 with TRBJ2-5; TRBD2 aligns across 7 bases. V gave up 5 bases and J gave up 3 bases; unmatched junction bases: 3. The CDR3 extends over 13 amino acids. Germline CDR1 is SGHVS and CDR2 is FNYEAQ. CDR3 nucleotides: TGTGCCAGCAGCCTAGGGACTAAAGAGACCCAGTACTTC. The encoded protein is CASSLGTKETQYF. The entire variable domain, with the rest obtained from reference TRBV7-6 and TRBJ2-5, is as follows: GAGVSQSPRYKVTKRGQDVALRCDPISGHVSLYWYRQALGQGPEFLTYFNYEAQQDKSGLPNDRFSAERPEGSISTLTIQRTEQRDSAMYRCASSLGTKETQYFGPGTRLLVL.

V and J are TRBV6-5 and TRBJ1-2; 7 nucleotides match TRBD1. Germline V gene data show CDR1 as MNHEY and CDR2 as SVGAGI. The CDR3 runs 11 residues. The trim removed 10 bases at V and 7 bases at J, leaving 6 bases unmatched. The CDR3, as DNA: TGTGCCACCGACAGGGTAGGTGGCTACACCTTC. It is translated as CATDRVGGYTF.

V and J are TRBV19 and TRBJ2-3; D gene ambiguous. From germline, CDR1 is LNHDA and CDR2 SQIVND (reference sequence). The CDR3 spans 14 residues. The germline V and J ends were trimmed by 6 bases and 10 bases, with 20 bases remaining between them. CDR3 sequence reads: CASSTPSVSMPQYF. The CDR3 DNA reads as TGTGCCAGTAGCACCCCCTCGGTGAGCATGCCGCAGTATTTT.

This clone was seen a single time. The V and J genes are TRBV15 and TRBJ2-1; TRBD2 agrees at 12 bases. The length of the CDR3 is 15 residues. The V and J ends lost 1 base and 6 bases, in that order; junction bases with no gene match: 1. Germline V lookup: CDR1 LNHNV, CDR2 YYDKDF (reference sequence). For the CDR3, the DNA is TGTGCCACCAGCAGAGTGGGACTAGCGGGCAATGAGCAGTTCTTC. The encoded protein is CATSRVGLAGNEQFF. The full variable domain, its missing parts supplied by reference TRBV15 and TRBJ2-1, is DAMVIQNPRYQVTQFGKPVTLSCSQTLNHNVMYWYQQKSSQAPKLLFHYYDKDFNNEADTPDNFQSRRPNTSFCFLDIRSPGLGDTAMYLCATSRVGLAGNEQFFGPGTRLTVL.

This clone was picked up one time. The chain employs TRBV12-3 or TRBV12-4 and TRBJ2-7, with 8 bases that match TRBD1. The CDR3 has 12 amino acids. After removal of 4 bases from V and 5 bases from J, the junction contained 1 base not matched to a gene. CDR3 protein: CASSYRGNEQYV. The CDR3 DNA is TGTGCCAGCAGTTACAGGGGGAACGAGCAGTACGTC.

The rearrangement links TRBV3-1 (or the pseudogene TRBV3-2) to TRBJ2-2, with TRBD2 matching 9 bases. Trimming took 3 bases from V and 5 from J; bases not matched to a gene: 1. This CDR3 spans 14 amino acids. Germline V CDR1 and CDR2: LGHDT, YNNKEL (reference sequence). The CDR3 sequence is CASSQSGRTGELFF. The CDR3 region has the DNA TGTGCCAGCAGCCAGAGCGGGAGGACCGGGGAGCTGTTTTTT.

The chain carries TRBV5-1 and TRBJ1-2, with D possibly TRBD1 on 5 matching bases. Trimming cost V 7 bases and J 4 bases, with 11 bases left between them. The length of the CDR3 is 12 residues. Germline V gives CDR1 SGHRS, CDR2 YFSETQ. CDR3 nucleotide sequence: TGCGCCAGCGGGACCGGGGGCTATGGCTACACCTTC. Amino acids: CASGTGGYGYTF.

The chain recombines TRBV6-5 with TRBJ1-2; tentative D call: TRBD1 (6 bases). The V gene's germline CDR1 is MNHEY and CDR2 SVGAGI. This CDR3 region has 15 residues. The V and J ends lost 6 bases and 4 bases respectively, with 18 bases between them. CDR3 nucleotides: TGTGCCAGCAGGCTCAGGGGCGAGAGTACCTATGGCTACACCTTC. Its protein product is CASRLRGESTYGYTF.

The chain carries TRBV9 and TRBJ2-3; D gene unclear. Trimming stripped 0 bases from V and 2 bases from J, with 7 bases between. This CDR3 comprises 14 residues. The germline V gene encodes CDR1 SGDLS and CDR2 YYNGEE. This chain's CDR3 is CASSVARFTDTQYF. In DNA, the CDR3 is TGTGCCAGCAGCGTAGCACGGTTCACAGATACGCAGTATTTT.

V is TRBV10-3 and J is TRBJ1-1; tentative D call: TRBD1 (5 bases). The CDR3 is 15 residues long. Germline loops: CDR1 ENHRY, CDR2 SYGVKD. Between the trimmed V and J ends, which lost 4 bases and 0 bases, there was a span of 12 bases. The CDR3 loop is CAISATGNMNTEAFF. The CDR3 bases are TGTGCCATCAGTGCAACAGGAAATATGAACACTGAAGCTTTCTTT.

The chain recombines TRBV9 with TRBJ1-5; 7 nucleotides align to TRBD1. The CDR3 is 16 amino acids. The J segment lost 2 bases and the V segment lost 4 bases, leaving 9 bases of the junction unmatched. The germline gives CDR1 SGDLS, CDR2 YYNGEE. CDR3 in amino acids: CASSTPDREGNQPQHF. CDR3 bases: TGTGCCAGCAGCACCCCCGACAGGGAAGGCAATCAGCCCCAGCATTTT.

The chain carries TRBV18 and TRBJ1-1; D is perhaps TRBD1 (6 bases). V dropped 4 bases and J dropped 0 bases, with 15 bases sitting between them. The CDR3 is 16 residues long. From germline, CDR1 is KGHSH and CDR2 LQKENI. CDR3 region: CASSLGQRGVNTEAFF. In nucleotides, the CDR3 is TGTGCCAGCTCACTTGGACAGAGGGGTGTGAACACTGAAGCTTTCTTT. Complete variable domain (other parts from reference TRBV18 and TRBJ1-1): NAGVMQNPRHLVRRRGQEARLRCSPMKGHSHVYWYRQLPEEGLKFMVYLQKENIIDESGMPKERFSAEFPKEGPSILRIQQVVRGDSAAYFCASSLGQRGVNTEAFFGQGTRLTVV.

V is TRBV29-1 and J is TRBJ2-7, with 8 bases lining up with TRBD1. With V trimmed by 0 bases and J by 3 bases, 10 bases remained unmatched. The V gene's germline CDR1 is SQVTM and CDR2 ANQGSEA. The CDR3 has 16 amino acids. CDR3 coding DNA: TGCAGCGTTGAAGATCCCCCGACAGGGGCCCTCTACGAGCAGTACGTC. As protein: CSVEDPPTGALYEQYV.

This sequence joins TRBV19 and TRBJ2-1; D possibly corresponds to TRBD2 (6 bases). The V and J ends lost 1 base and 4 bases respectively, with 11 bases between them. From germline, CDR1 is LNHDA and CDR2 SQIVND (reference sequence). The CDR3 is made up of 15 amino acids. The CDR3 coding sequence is TGTGCCAGTAGTATAGCGGGAGAATCGTACAATGAGCAGTTCTTC. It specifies CASSIAGESYNEQFF.

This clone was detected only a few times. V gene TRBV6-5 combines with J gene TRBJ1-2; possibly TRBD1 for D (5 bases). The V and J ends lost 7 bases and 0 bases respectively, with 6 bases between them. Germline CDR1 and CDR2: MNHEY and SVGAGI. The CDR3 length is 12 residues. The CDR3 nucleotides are TGTGCCAGCATGACAGCTAACTATGGCTACACCTTC. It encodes CASMTANYGYTF.

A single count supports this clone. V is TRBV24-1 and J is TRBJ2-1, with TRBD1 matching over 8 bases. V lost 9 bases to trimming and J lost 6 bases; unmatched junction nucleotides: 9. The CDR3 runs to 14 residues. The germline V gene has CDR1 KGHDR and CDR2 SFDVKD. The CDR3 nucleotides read TGTGCCACCGGAGGGAAGACAGGGGTCAATGAGCAGTTCTTC. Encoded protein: CATGGKTGVNEQFF.

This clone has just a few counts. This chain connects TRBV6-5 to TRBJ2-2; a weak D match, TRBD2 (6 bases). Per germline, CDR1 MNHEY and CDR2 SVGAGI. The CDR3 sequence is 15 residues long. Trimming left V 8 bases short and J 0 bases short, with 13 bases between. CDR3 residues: CASSLASTNTGELFF. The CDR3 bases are TGTGCCAGCTCCCTAGCGAGCACGAACACCGGGGAGCTGTTTTTT.

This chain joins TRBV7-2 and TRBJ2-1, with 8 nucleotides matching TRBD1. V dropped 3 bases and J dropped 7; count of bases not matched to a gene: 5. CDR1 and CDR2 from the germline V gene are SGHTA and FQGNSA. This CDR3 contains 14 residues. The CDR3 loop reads CASSLSRGRNEQFF. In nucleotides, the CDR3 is TGTGCCAGCAGCTTGTCCAGGGGGCGAAATGAGCAGTTCTTC.

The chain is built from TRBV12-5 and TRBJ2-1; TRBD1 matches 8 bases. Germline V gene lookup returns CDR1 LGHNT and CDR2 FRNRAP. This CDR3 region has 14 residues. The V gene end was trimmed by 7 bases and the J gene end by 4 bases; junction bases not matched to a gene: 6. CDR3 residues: CASALDREYNEQFF. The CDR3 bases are TGTGCTAGTGCCTTGGACAGGGAGTACAATGAGCAGTTCTTC.

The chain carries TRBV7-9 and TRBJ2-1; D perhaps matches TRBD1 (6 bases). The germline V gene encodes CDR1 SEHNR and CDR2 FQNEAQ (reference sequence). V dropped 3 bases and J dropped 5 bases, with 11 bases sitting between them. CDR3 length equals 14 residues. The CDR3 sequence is CASSFLGGNNEQFF. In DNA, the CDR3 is TGTGCCAGCAGCTTTTTAGGGGGTAACAATGAGCAGTTCTTC.